This T cell receptor beta chain came from a study of identical twins. Notes on the study in general: Cord blood's abundant beta clonotypes had fewer insertions, unlike memory repertoires. Among out-of-frame alpha sequences shared by twins, low generation probability occurred in excess.

A template switching step contributed a universal primer site, while unique molecular identifiers were present in the cDNA. TCRdb reprocessed the 5' RACE reads with MiXCR, giving one entry per CDR3 protein. The sample consists of 700,000 to 950,000 distinct CDR3 sequences, roughly an eighth of them appearing once. A word on this clonotype: What it recognizes is unknown.

The CDR3 length is 16 residues. The germline V gene has CDR1 SGHAT and CDR2 FQNNGV. V was clipped by 0 bases and J by 4 bases, with 12 bases between them. Each donor (without exception) was a healthy Caucasian. These data were likewise used in another study, on yellow fever vaccine responses in identical twins.

The TCR originated in a woman between 18 and 30 years old in good health. Sequencing input: PBMCs. This chain joins TRBV11-2 and TRBJ2-2; maybe TRBD1 (5 bases). The CDR3 loop is CASSLEGRAATGELFF. As DNA, the CDR3 is TGTGCCAGCAGCTTAGAGGGCAGGGCGGCCACCGGGGAGCTGTTTTTT. Full variable domain (missing parts from reference TRBV11-2 and TRBJ2-2): EAGVAQSPRYKIIEKRQSVAFWCNPISGHATLYWYQQILGQGPKLLIQFQNNGVVDDSQLPKDRFSAERLKGVDSTLKIQPAKLEDSAVYLCASSLEGRAATGELFFGEGSRLTVL.